Sequencing of this TCR beta chain was carried out in a study of cytomegalovirus exposure and HLA in healthy donors. General study results and limits: A later analysis linked about 17,000 TCR beta sequences to HLA alleles at 0.05 false discovery rate. Reports indicate that TCR beta sequences accurately predicted the HLA-A and HLA-B alleles of most subjects.

In germline, CDR1 is GTSNPN, CDR2 SVGIG (reference sequence). The CDR3 is made up of 16 amino acids. PCR amplification relied on 60 Vbeta primers (plus 13 Jbeta primers). Some clones are missing from TCRdb's copy, which holds only in-frame ones; the method was immunoSEQ multiplex PCR. Its table records 65,000 to 85,000 clones. Note on this clone: What it binds is not known. The junction departs from the called germline gene at one end, perhaps through a read error. The same CDR3 arises from other DNA sequences in this sample as well.

The clonotype originates from a female donor in good health and CMV-seropositive. Material for sequencing was PBMCs. The chain combines TRBV30 with TRBJ1-6; tentative D call: TRBD1 (5 bases). The CDR3 protein is CAWSGAGGTSNSPLHF. Here the CDR3 DNA reads TGTGCCTGGAGTGGGGCCGGGGGGACTAGTAATTCACCCCTACACTTT.